The 2 T cell receptor beta chains listed next were all sequenced from one sample in a study of T cell responses to AZD1222 COVID-19 vaccine. TCRdb's copy holds only in-frame clones and misses some; the assay was immunoSEQ multiplex PCR. Of some 130,000 clones in the sample, over 90% were seen once. This specimen consisted of peripheral blood, obtained on day 0 of AZD1222 vaccination. All receptors derive from an adult in good health.

The V call is TRBV30, the J call TRBJ2-5; D is possibly TRBD2 (6 bases). The CDR3 runs to 12 residues. V dropped 4 bases and J dropped 4 bases, with 10 bases sitting between them. The germline CDR1 and CDR2 sequences are GTSNPN and SVGIG (reference sequence). In DNA, the CDR3 is TGTGCCTGGACGGGACTTGGAGAGACCCAGTACTTC. The encoded protein is CAWTGLGETQYF.

The V gene is TRBV19, the J gene TRBJ2-3, with unresolved D. V shed 2 bases and J shed 1 base, with 7 bases lying between them. The CDR3 loop spans 14 amino acids. Looked up from germline, CDR1 is LNHDA and CDR2 is SQIVND (reference sequence). In DNA form, the CDR3 reads TGTGCCAGTAGTATAAGCCCCGGCACAGATACGCAGTATTTT. Protein sequence: CASSISPGTDTQYF.